This T cell receptor beta chain came from a study of blood T cell repertoires in COVID-19. For the study at large: Some COVID-19 samples were acute and others convalescent; all came from the United States, Italy and Spain. PBMCs, B-cell-depleted T cells, or T cells were the source of the cDNA or gDNA that made up the material.

CDR3 length: 15 amino acids. Trimming removed 0 bases from V and 2 bases from J; junction bases left unmatched: 2. CDR1 MNHEY and CDR2 SMNVEV come from the germline V gene (reference sequence). While infection was still active, Seattle patients were enrolled and then followed longitudinally. The table came from immunoSEQ multiplex PCR; TCRdb's copy has only in-frame clones and leaves some out. Of some 200,000 clones listed, under 90% are singletons. Sequenced input: peripheral blood. The V call is TRBV27, the J call TRBJ1-1; 8 bases are a match to TRBD1. This TCR derives from a woman of 80 years or more with COVID-19, enrolled during active disease. CDR3 protein: CASSLSGQVNTEAFF. CDR3 nucleotides: TGTGCCAGCAGTTTATCGGGACAGGTAAACACTGAAGCTTTCTTT.